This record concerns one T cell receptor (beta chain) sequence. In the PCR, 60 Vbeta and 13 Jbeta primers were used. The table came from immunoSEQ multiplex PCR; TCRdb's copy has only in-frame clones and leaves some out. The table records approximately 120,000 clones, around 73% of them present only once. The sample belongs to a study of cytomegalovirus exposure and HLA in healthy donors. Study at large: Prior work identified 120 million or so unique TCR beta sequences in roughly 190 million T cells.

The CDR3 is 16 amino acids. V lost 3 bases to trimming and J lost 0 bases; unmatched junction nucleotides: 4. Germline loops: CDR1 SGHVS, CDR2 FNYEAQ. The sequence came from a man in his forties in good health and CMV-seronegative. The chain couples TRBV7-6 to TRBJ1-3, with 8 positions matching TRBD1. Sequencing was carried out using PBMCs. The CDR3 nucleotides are TGTGCCAGCAGCTTTATACAGGGGGACTCTGGAAACACCATATATTTT. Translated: CASSFIQGDSGNTIYF.